The table lists the clone carrying this T cell receptor (beta chain) with a count of one. The target antigen is unknown. This sample stems from a study of cytomegalovirus exposure and HLA in healthy donors. Study-wide background: Out of 170 million or so T cells, an earlier analysis found fewer than 140 million unique TCR beta sequences in total. A preliminary data release comprised roughly 80 million unique TCRs obtained from HLA-typed donors.

Study-wide results and caveats: Analyzed later, most CMV-associated TCR beta chains appeared HLA-restricted.

PCR amplification relied on 60 Vbeta primers (plus 13 Jbeta primers). In the authors' methods: There were about 86 million unique TCR beta chains by a later count, and 8.5 million to 14 million of them were shared. Profiling relied on immunoSEQ multiplex PCR, and the TCRdb table lists in-frame clones only, not all of them. For V, J and clone size, that table is used; D and trimming come from the DNA. Of about 160,000 clones in the sample, roughly 80% were seen once. This CDR3 comprises 15 residues. Germline V gives CDR1 LNHDA, CDR2 SQIVND (reference sequence). With 0 bases removed from V and 0 bases from J, the gap between germline ends came to 6 bases.

The V call is TRBV19, the J call TRBJ1-5; the D is unclear. This clonotype originated in a female donor in good health and CMV-seronegative. Input material: PBMCs. The CDR3 sequence is CASSIDYNSNQPQHF. The CDR3 coding sequence is TGTGCCAGTAGTATAGATTATAATAGCAATCAGCCCCAGCATTTT.